The 23 T cell receptor beta chains in this list originate from one sample, sequenced in a study of T cell repertoires in cytomegalovirus infection. TCRdb processed the reads anew with MiXCR; each CDR3 protein has one entry. The data contain roughly 500,000 distinct CDR3 sequences, approximately 16% of them singletons. Sequencing was done on a sample of CD8+ T cells from PBMCs. These TCRs come from a human donor in good health (CMV status not recorded). Some clones in this sample may be carry-over from other donors' samples.

This clonotype was seen at least ten times. This chain joins TRBV12-3 or TRBV12-4 and TRBJ1-5; the match to TRBD1 covers 7 bases. This CDR3 contains 15 residues. V lost 5 bases and J lost 5; bases outside the gene matches: 9. The CDR3 loop is CASSPRQGPDQPQHF. In DNA, the CDR3 is TGTGCCAGCAGTCCCAGACAGGGACCCGATCAGCCCCAGCATTTT.

This chain joins TRBV29-1 and TRBJ2-7; 9 positions agree with TRBD1. V was pared by 8 bases and J by 5 bases, with 10 bases of the junction left unmatched. Germline V gene sequence: CDR1 SQVTM, CDR2 ANQGSEA. This CDR3 is built from 13 residues. CDR3 amino acids: CSPRGQGPHEQYF. The CDR3 DNA follows: TGCAGCCCCAGGGGACAGGGTCCCCACGAGCAGTACTTC.

The V gene is TRBV20-1, the J gene TRBJ2-7, with D perhaps matching TRBD2 (5 bases). The CDR3 is 15 amino acids. With 5 bases removed from V and 2 bases from J, the gap between germline ends came to 19 bases. The germline V gene has CDR1 DFQATT and CDR2 SNEGSKA (reference sequence). This CDR3 reads CSAEGGSKNAYEQYF. CDR3 in DNA: TGCAGTGCTGAAGGAGGCAGTAAAAATGCCTACGAGCAGTACTTC.

This clonotype was detected only a few times. CDR3 residues: CSARAIDGYEQYF. Here the CDR3 DNA reads TGCAGTGCTAGAGCCATTGATGGCTACGAGCAGTACTTC. The chain links TRBV20-1 to TRBJ2-7; D gene uncertain. Germline CDR1 is DFQATT and CDR2 is SNEGSKA (reference sequence). Trimming shortened V by 1 base and J by 3 bases, and 10 bases separated the two germline ends. This CDR3 region has 13 residues.

This clonotype has ten or more counts. The chain couples TRBV7-9 to TRBJ1-1; 7 nucleotides line up with TRBD1. V gave up 1 base and J gave up 1 base; unmatched junction bases: 3. The CDR3 length is 15 residues. Germline V gives CDR1 SEHNR, CDR2 FQNEAQ (reference sequence). CDR3 sequence reads: CASSLEGTANTEAFF. CDR3 nucleotide sequence: TGTGCCAGCAGCTTAGAGGGGACAGCGAACACTGAAGCTTTCTTT.

This clonotype was counted a few times. This chain links TRBV27 with TRBJ2-7; D is perhaps TRBD2 (5 bases). Looked up from germline, CDR1 is MNHEY and CDR2 is SMNVEV (reference sequence). CDR3 length: 13 residues. With 0 bases removed from V and 6 bases from J, the gap between germline ends came to 9 bases. The CDR3 bases are TGTGCCAGCAGTTTATCTGCAGAGGGCGAGCAGTACTTC. Its protein is CASSLSAEGEQYF.

This clonotype was found many times. This sequence joins TRBV12-3 or TRBV12-4 and TRBJ1-2; D is unresolved. The CDR3 covers 14 residues. V was trimmed by 0 bases and J by 1 base, leaving 6 bases between them. CDR3 coding DNA: TGTGCCAGCAGTTTAGCGGGGAATAACTATGGCTACACCTTC. As protein: CASSLAGNNYGYTF.

The chain couples TRBV27 to TRBJ2-7; perhaps TRBD2 as D (6 bases). Looked up from germline, CDR1 is MNHEY and CDR2 is SMNVEV (reference sequence). The germline V and J ends were trimmed by 2 bases and 5 bases, with 10 bases remaining between them. This CDR3 contains 13 residues. The CDR3 here is CASSLGGTDEQYF. As DNA, the CDR3 is TGTGCCAGCAGTTTAGGGGGGACCGACGAGCAGTACTTC.

This clonotype was counted only a few times. The J gene is TRBJ1-1, the V gene TRBV19; D ambiguous. V was cut by 3 bases and J by 1 base, with 6 bases left in between. The CDR3 runs 13 residues. Germline lookup yields CDR1 LNHDA and CDR2 SQIVND (reference sequence). This CDR3 reads CASSIYRNTEAFF. DNA of the CDR3: TGTGCCAGTAGTATTTACAGGAACACTGAAGCTTTCTTT.

This clonotype showed up just a few times. The J gene is TRBJ1-1, the V gene TRBV27; maybe TRBD1 (5 bases). CDR1 MNHEY and CDR2 SMNVEV come from the germline V gene (reference sequence). V was shortened by 5 bases and J by 7 bases, with 20 bases between the two germline ends. CDR3 size: 15 residues. CDR3 nucleotide sequence: TGTGCCAGCAGTCTAATCCACCAGGGAAGGTTTGAAGCTTTCTTT. Protein sequence: CASSLIHQGRFEAFF.

This chain links TRBV6-5 with TRBJ1-2, with D uncertain. V was shortened by 0 bases and J by 6 bases, with 11 bases between the two germline ends. Germline CDR1 reads MNHEY; CDR2 reads SVGAGI. This CDR3 is built from 14 residues. The CDR3 region has the DNA TGTGCCAGCAGTTACTCGACCCGGCGGGATGGCTACACCTTC. Its protein is CASSYSTRRDGYTF.

In its sample, this clonotype was seen many times. This sequence joins TRBV12-5 and TRBJ1-1; the D is unclear. V lost 4 bases and J lost 4, with 10 bases in between. This CDR3 contains 13 residues. Germline assignment: CDR1 LGHNT and CDR2 FRNRAP. This CDR3 reads CASGSQVGTEAFF. The CDR3 nucleotides read TGTGCTAGTGGTTCGCAGGTGGGCACTGAAGCTTTCTTT.

This chain connects TRBV12-3 or TRBV12-4 to TRBJ1-6; TRBD1 aligns across 7 bases. V shed 6 bases and J 10 bases; nucleotides not matched to a gene: 15. This CDR3 has 16 residues. The CDR3 loop reads CASSQGDRGGRSPLHF. The CDR3 DNA reads TGTGCCAGCAGCCAAGGGGACAGAGGCGGCCGCTCACCCCTCCACTTT.

In this sample, this clonotype turned up a few times. V and J are TRBV12-3 or TRBV12-4 and TRBJ2-5; D unresolved. The CDR3 sequence is 13 residues long. The V and J ends lost 6 bases and 1 base respectively, with 9 bases between them. The CDR3 nucleotides are TGTGCCAGCAGGTCAGGCAGCCAAGAGACCCAGTACTTC. It encodes CASRSGSQETQYF.

As regards this clonotype: A much larger clone differs from this one at a single base, so this may be a read error. The rearrangement links TRBV12-3 or TRBV12-4 to TRBJ2-3; D is possibly TRBD1 or TRBD2 (7 bases each). The CDR3 loop spans 16 amino acids. The CDR3 region is CASTPRGGGRGDMQYF. As DNA, the CDR3 is TGTGCCAGCACCCCCAGGGGGGGGGGGCGTGGAGATATGCAGTATTTT.

This rearrangement joins TRBV3-1 to TRBJ1-1, with a tentative D call TRBD1 (6 bases). CDR1 LGHDT and CDR2 YNNKEL come from the germline V gene (reference sequence). There are 13 residues in the CDR3. V dropped 1 base and J dropped 7 bases, with 10 bases sitting between them. This CDR3 is CASSQAWTDEAFF. The CDR3 DNA reads as TGTGCCAGCAGCCAAGCCTGGACAGATGAAGCTTTCTTT.

Written as DNA, the CDR3 is TGTGCCACCGGCCACAGGGATAGCTACACCTTC. Residues: CATGHRDSYTF. The chain is built from TRBV24-1 and TRBJ1-2; a weak D match, TRBD1 (6 bases). The CDR3 has 11 residues. The germline CDR1 and CDR2 sequences are KGHDR and SFDVKD. With 9 bases removed from V and 9 bases from J, the gap between germline ends came to 13 bases.

This clonotype was observed a handful of times. V and J are TRBV15 and TRBJ1-1; D remains unclear. Germline loops: CDR1 LNHNV, CDR2 YYDKDF (reference sequence). Trimming stripped 5 bases from V and 3 bases from J, with 10 bases between. The CDR3 contains 13 residues. CDR3 nucleotides: TGTGCCACCAGCCGCCGTGATGACACTGAAGCTTTCTTT. Encoded protein: CATSRRDDTEAFF. Combining the CDR3 with reference TRBV15 and TRBJ1-1 gives the whole variable domain DAMVIQNPRYQVTQFGKPVTLSCSQTLNHNVMYWYQQKSSQAPKLLFHYYDKDFNNEADTPDNFQSRRPNTSFCFLDIRSPGLGDTAMYLCATSRRDDTEAFFGQGTRLTVV.

The chain carries TRBV2 and TRBJ1-2; TRBD1 might be the D (6 bases). The CDR3 contains 14 residues. V dropped 0 bases and J dropped 4 bases, with 9 bases sitting between them. The V gene's germline CDR1 is SNHLY and CDR2 FYNNEI. The CDR3 is CASSEAGGPYGYTF. The DNA of the CDR3 is TGTGCCAGCAGTGAAGCGGGGGGCCCCTATGGCTACACCTTC.

The sample holds many counts of this clonotype. The chain has TRBV6-1 and TRBJ2-7, with 10 bases fitting TRBD1. V gave up 3 bases and J gave up 4 bases; unmatched junction bases: 6. This CDR3 has 15 amino acids. CDR1 is MNHNS, CDR2 SASEGT, per germline. CDR3 amino acids: CASSEGQGTWYEQYF. DNA of the CDR3: TGTGCCAGCAGTGAGGGACAGGGGACGTGGTACGAGCAGTACTTC.

There are many counts of this clonotype. The V gene is TRBV28, the J gene TRBJ2-7, with a weak D call TRBD2 (6 bases). CDR3 length: 17 amino acids. CDR1 is MDHEN and CDR2 is SYDVKM in the germline V gene. Between the trimmed V and J ends, which lost 9 bases and 2 bases, there was a span of 26 bases. Here the CDR3 DNA reads TGTGCCAGTTCTGGGTGGAGGGAGGAGACCCTGCCCTACGAGCAGTACTTC. Translated: CASSGWREETLPYEQYF.

This clonotype came up many times. This sequence joins TRBV27 and TRBJ2-2; possible D gene TRBD2, 7 bases. The CDR3 spans 16 residues. Between the trimmed V and J ends, which lost 3 bases and 1 base, there was a span of 12 bases. Germline loops: CDR1 MNHEY, CDR2 SMNVEV (reference sequence). This CDR3 reads CASSFAGAVNTGELFF. The CDR3 nucleotides read TGTGCCAGCAGTTTTGCGGGGGCCGTGAACACCGGGGAGCTGTTTTTT.

This clonotype was detected ten times or more. The V call is TRBV7-8, the J call TRBJ2-3; possibly TRBD2 for D (6 bases). Trimming shortened V by 1 base and J by 0 bases, and 11 bases separated the two germline ends. Germline V gives CDR1 SGHVS, CDR2 FQNEAQ. This CDR3 has 16 amino acids. CDR3 in amino acids: CASSLGDFRSTDTQYF. The CDR3 region has the DNA TGTGCCAGCAGCTTAGGGGACTTTCGTAGCACAGATACGCAGTATTTT.